This record concerns one T cell receptor beta chain sequence. This entry belongs to a study of blood T cell repertoires in COVID-19. The protocol was immunoSEQ multiplex PCR, while the TCRdb copy is restricted to in-frame clones and leaves out a portion. The sample has around 430,000 clones; approximately 87% are singletons. This CDR3 is built from 16 residues. V was pared by 4 bases and J by 9 bases, with 13 bases of the junction left unmatched. Germline CDR1 SGDLS, CDR2 YYNGEE. The sequence was collected from a woman in her forties or fifties who had recovered from COVID-19. The V call is TRBV9, the J call TRBJ1-6; TRBD1 aligns across 7 bases. Input material: PBMCs or T cells enriched from blood (not recorded which). The CDR3: CASSPRQGIGGSPLHF. CDR3 nucleotides: TGTGCCAGCAGCCCCCGACAGGGTATAGGAGGTTCACCCCTCCACTTT.